These 5 T cell receptor beta chains originate from one sample sequenced in a study of blood T cell repertoires in COVID-19. Measured with immunoSEQ multiplex PCR; TCRdb has only the in-frame clones, and not every one. The data show tens of thousands of clones, approximately 86% seen once. The sequenced material came from peripheral blood. The receptors derive from a man between 35 and 55 years old with acute or convalescent COVID-19.

V is TRBV4-2 and J is TRBJ1-2, with TRBD1 matching 9 bases. Germline V gene sequence: CDR1 LGHNA, CDR2 YNFKEQ. Trimming took 1 base from V and 2 from J; bases not matched to a gene: 2. CDR3 length: 15 residues. As DNA, the CDR3 is TGTGCCAGCAGCCAAGGAGGGACAGGGAACTATGGCTACACCTTC. Encoded protein: CASSQGGTGNYGYTF.

This rearrangement joins TRBV7-9 to TRBJ2-7; D is perhaps TRBD2 (5 bases). The CDR3 runs to 14 residues. CDR1 and CDR2 (germline): SEHNR, FQNEAQ (reference sequence). Trimming removed 5 bases from V and 7 bases from J, with 18 bases in between. The CDR3 DNA sequence: TGTGCCAGCAGCGGAGGCTACCAGACAAGGGAGCAGTACTTC. This translates into CASSGGYQTREQYF.

The chain links TRBV5-6 to TRBJ1-6; D is perhaps TRBD1 (5 bases). The CDR3 is made up of 14 amino acids. Germline V gene lookup returns CDR1 SGHDT and CDR2 YYEEEE. Trimming left V 2 bases short and J 6 bases short, with 9 bases between. The DNA for the CDR3 is TGTGCCAGCAGCTTTGGCAGGGCTAATTCACCCCTCCACTTT. Translating it yields CASSFGRANSPLHF.

The rearrangement uses TRBV11-2 and TRBJ2-7; D is undetermined. CDR1 and CDR2 (germline): SGHAT, FQNNGV. This CDR3 is built from 13 residues. The ends were cut back, 1 base at V and 2 bases at J, with 6 bases in the middle. The CDR3 DNA reads TGTGCCAGCAGCTTAGCCGAGCCCTACGAGCAGTACTTC. Protein sequence: CASSLAEPYEQYF.

This chain connects TRBV2 to TRBJ1-4, with 8 bases that match TRBD1. This CDR3 comprises 14 residues. The J segment lost 6 bases and the V segment lost 6 bases, leaving 6 bases of the junction unmatched. CDR1 is SNHLY and CDR2 is FYNNEI in the germline V gene. The CDR3 loop is CASRWTGRDEKLFF. For the CDR3, the DNA is TGTGCCAGCAGGTGGACAGGGCGGGATGAAAAACTGTTTTTT. The whole variable domain, filled in from reference TRBV2 and TRBJ1-4, reads EPEVTQTPSHQVTQMGQEVILRCVPISNHLYFYWYRQILGQKVEFLVSFYNNEISEKSEIFDDQFSVERPDGSNFTLKIRSTKLEDSAMYFCASRWTGRDEKLFFGSGTQLSVL.